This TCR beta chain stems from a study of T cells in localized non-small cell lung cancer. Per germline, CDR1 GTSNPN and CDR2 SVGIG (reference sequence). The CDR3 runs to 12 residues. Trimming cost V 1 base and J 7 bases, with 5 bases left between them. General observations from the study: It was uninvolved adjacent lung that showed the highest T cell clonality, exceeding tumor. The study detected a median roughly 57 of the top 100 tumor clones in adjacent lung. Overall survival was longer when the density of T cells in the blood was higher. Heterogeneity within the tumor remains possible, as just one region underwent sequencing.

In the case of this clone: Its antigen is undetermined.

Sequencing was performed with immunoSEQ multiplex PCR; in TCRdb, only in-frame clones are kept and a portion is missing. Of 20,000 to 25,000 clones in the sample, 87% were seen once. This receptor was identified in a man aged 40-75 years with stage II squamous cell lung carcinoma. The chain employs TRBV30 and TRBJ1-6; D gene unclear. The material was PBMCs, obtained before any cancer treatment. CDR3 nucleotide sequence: TGTGCCTGGAGTGAAGCGAATTCACCCCTCCACTTT. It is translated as CAWSEANSPLHF.